Detailed here is one T cell receptor beta chain. Its antigen is currently unknown. The CDR3 totals 11 residues. V dropped 2 bases and J dropped 11 bases, with 6 bases sitting between them. Germline V CDR1 and CDR2: MGHDK, SYGVNS. These data belong to a study of cytomegalovirus exposure and HLA in healthy donors. PCR involved 60 Vbeta and 13 Jbeta primers. Profiling relied on immunoSEQ multiplex PCR, and the TCRdb table lists in-frame clones only, not all of them. The sample carries approximately 140,000 clones, around 79% recorded once. Study-level points and caveats: Prediction of most subjects' HLA-A and HLA-B alleles by TCR beta sequences was reportedly accurate. The study designated 150 to 200 TCR beta chains cytomegalovirus-associated. Rarity marked most TCR sequences, yet some public TCRs occurred in many donors.

The chain employs TRBV25-1 and TRBJ1-4; D is ambiguous. The TCR was taken from a middle-aged man in good health and CMV-seropositive. Sequenced: PBMCs. The CDR3 protein is CASSELEKLFF. In DNA, the CDR3 is TGTGCCAGCAGTGAACTAGAGAAACTGTTTTTT.